Below are 30 T cell receptor beta chains sequenced from a single sample in a study of technical replicates of blood from several donors (dated by TCRdb to the late 2010s). Library creation used the immunoSEQ multiplex PCR assay. TCRdb carries this immuneACCESS record with in-frame sequences only. Its versions omit some clonotypes, under half of them owing to an unresolved V gene in the studies checked, with the rest unexplained. The sample table shows about 88,000 clones, and roughly 92% are seen once. The ten largest clones represent more than 0.25% of the sample. What was sequenced was T cells isolated from PBMCs. These receptors originate from a human donor in good health.

This chain connects TRBV19 to TRBJ2-1; perhaps TRBD1 as D (5 bases). Per germline, CDR1 LNHDA and CDR2 SQIVND (reference sequence). The CDR3 runs to 14 residues. V was pared by 3 bases and J by 6 bases, with 12 bases between. CDR3 in amino acids: CASSIPGQGNEQFF. The CDR3, as DNA: TGTGCCAGTAGTATTCCAGGGCAGGGCAATGAGCAGTTCTTC.

The chain uses TRBV2 and TRBJ2-4; 7 bases are a match to TRBD2. The V gene's germline CDR1 is SNHLY and CDR2 FYNNEI. CDR3 size: 14 residues. Trimming removed 6 bases from V and 9 bases from J; junction bases left unmatched: 11. The CDR3 DNA reads as TGTGCCAGCAGGACTACTACTAGCGCCGGCATTCAGTACTTC. Translating gives CASRTTTSAGIQYF.

This chain uses TRBV19 with TRBJ1-1; the match to TRBD1 covers 9 bases. Germline V gene sequence: CDR1 LNHDA, CDR2 SQIVND (reference sequence). The CDR3 is 14 amino acids. After removal of 3 bases from V and 4 bases from J, the junction contained 3 bases not matched to a gene. The CDR3 loop is CASSMGQGGTEAFF. DNA of the CDR3: TGTGCCAGTAGTATGGGACAGGGAGGCACTGAAGCTTTCTTT. The variable domain in full, with the rest retrieved from reference TRBV19 and TRBJ1-1, is DGGITQSPKYLFRKEGQNVTLSCEQNLNHDAMYWYRQDPGQGLRLIYYSQIVNDFQKGDIAEGYSVSREKKESFPLTVTSAQKNPTAFYLCASSMGQGGTEAFFGQGTRLTVV.

The chain recombines TRBV9 with TRBJ1-2; 11 bases line up with TRBD1. The CDR3 contains 16 residues. Germline trimming cut 3 bases from V and 5 bases from J; bases unmatched to any gene: 9. Germline assignment: CDR1 SGDLS and CDR2 YYNGEE. The CDR3 region has the DNA TGTGCCAGCAGCGACCGGACAGGGGGCGTAAAATATGGCTACACCTTC. Amino acid sequence: CASSDRTGGVKYGYTF.

This rearrangement joins TRBV11-3 to TRBJ1-2; D is undetermined. CDR1 and CDR2 from the germline V gene are SGHNT and YENEEA. The CDR3 is 14 amino acids. Trimming pared 4 bases from V and 8 bases from J, leaving 17 bases between. The CDR3 DNA reads TGTGCCAGCAGCTCAGCCCCACCTACCGGGGGCTACACCTTC. This encodes CASSSAPPTGGYTF.

This chain uses TRBV13 with TRBJ1-4; 7 positions agree with TRBD1. Germline V gene lookup returns CDR1 PRHDT and CDR2 FYEKMQ (reference sequence). Germline trimming cut 5 bases from V and 3 bases from J; bases unmatched to any gene: 15. The CDR3 loop spans 18 amino acids. This CDR3 is CASSPFGTDGRANEKLFF. As DNA, the CDR3 is TGTGCCAGCAGCCCGTTCGGGACAGACGGTAGGGCTAATGAAAAACTGTTTTTT.

This clone was seen a single time. This chain links TRBV5-6 with TRBJ1-2, with D perhaps matching TRBD1 (5 bases). V lost 1 base, J lost 6 bases, and 13 bases lay in between. The CDR3 length is 14 residues. Germline loops: CDR1 SGHDT, CDR2 YYEEEE. The CDR3 sequence is CASSLFPPGDGYTF. The CDR3 DNA reads as TGTGCCAGCAGCTTGTTTCCCCCGGGGGATGGCTACACCTTC.

The chain recombines TRBV10-2 with TRBJ2-6, with unresolved D. CDR3 length: 12 amino acids. CDR1 is WSHSY and CDR2 is SAAADI in the germline V gene. CDR3 sequence: CGAGSGANVLTF. For the CDR3, the DNA is TGCGGAGCAGGATCTGGGGCCAACGTCCTGACTTTC.

The V call is TRBV15, the J call TRBJ2-6, with D possibly being TRBD1 (6 bases). Trimming took off 1 base at V and 0 bases at J, with 25 bases between the two ends. This CDR3 is 22 amino acids long. CDR1 and CDR2 (germline): LNHNV, YYDKDF (reference sequence). This CDR3 reads CATSRATVIRGQTSSGANVLTF. CDR3 bases: TGTGCCACCAGCAGAGCGACCGTAATCAGAGGACAGACGAGCTCTGGGGCCAACGTCCTGACTTTC. The full variable domain, in which reference TRBV15 and TRBJ2-6 provide the parts outside the CDR3, is DAMVIQNPRYQVTQFGKPVTLSCSQTLNHNVMYWYQQKSSQAPKLLFHYYDKDFNNEADTPDNFQSRRPNTSFCFLDIRSPGLGDTAMYLCATSRATVIRGQTSSGANVLTFGAGSRLTVL.

The CDR3 DNA sequence: TGTGCCAGCAGTTCCAGCCGGGACAGGGACTCCTACGAGCAGTACTTC. It specifies CASSSSRDRDSYEQYF. The chain couples TRBV9 to TRBJ2-7; 9 nucleotides match TRBD1. Germline V CDR1 and CDR2: SGDLS, YYNGEE. The V and J ends lost 5 bases and 0 bases, in that order; junction bases with no gene match: 9. The CDR3 runs to 16 residues.

The gene calls are TRBV19 and TRBJ1-2; 12 nucleotides agree with TRBD1. Trimming cost V 5 bases and J 4 bases; bases outside gene matches: 5. CDR3 size: 15 residues. CDR1 and CDR2 from the germline V gene are LNHDA and SQIVND (reference sequence). CDR3 DNA sequence: TGTGCCAGTAGTGCAGGGACAGGGGGCCGCTATGGCTACACCTTC. Its protein product is CASSAGTGGRYGYTF.

This chain links TRBV5-5 with TRBJ1-1, with D hard to call. With 4 bases removed from V and 3 bases from J, the gap between germline ends came to 13 bases. The CDR3 sequence is 14 residues long. The germline CDR1 and CDR2 sequences are SGHKS and YYEKEE (reference sequence). The CDR3 nucleotides are TGTGCCAGCAGCGGAACCCAGGTGGACACTGAAGCTTTCTTT. This codes for CASSGTQVDTEAFF. The variable domain in full, with the rest retrieved from reference TRBV5-5 and TRBJ1-1, is DAGVTQSPTHLIKTRGQQVTLRCSPISGHKSVSWYQQVLGQGPQFIFQYYEKEERGRGNFPDRFSARQFPNYSSELNVNALLLGDSALYLCASSGTQVDTEAFFGQGTRLTVV.

This chain uses TRBV4-1 with TRBJ1-2; 9 nucleotides match TRBD1. CDR3 length equals 15 residues. CDR1 is MGHRA and CDR2 is YSYEKL in the germline V gene. Unmatched junction bases numbered 0, after V lost 1 base and J lost 0 bases. For the CDR3, the DNA is TGCGCCAGCAGCCAAGGGACAGGGGCTAACTATGGCTACACCTTC. Encoded protein: CASSQGTGANYGYTF.

The chain combines TRBV6-5 with TRBJ2-7; 9 bases match TRBD1. This CDR3 has 14 residues. Losses at the gene ends were 4 bases for V and 4 bases for J; bases not matched to a gene: 5. Germline CDR1 reads MNHEY; CDR2 reads SVGAGI. CDR3 in amino acids: CASSFGTGLYEQYF. The DNA for the CDR3 is TGTGCCAGCAGTTTCGGGACAGGGCTGTACGAGCAGTACTTC.

The chain employs TRBV7-2 and TRBJ2-7; D is unclear. V was trimmed by 3 bases and J by 6 bases, leaving 9 bases between them. CDR1 and CDR2 (germline): SGHTA, FQGNSA. The CDR3 is made up of 12 amino acids. CDR3 loop: CASSLFLAEQYF. The DNA of the CDR3 is TGTGCCAGCAGCTTGTTTTTGGCCGAGCAGTACTTC.

CDR3 nucleotide sequence: TGTGCCAGCAGCGAGAGGGACTCCCGCCCCTATGGCTACACCTTC. Residues: CASSERDSRPYGYTF. The chain uses TRBV9 and TRBJ1-2, with D perhaps TRBD1 (5 bases). This CDR3 spans 15 amino acids. The V and J ends lost 3 bases and 4 bases respectively, with 16 bases between them. CDR1 is SGDLS, CDR2 YYNGEE, per germline.

For this clone: The sample has other DNA sequences that encode this CDR3 too. The V gene is TRBV19, the J gene TRBJ1-5; 9 nucleotides align to TRBD1. This CDR3 is 15 amino acids long. V lost 5 bases to trimming and J lost 4 bases; unmatched junction nucleotides: 6. CDR1 and CDR2 (germline): LNHDA, SQIVND (reference sequence). As DNA, the CDR3 is TGTGCCAGTAGTGCCACAGGGGGCTCTAATCAGCCCCAGCATTTT. Translation: CASSATGGSNQPQHF.

The chain employs TRBV28 and TRBJ2-7; 10 bases line up with TRBD2. The CDR3 is 16 residues long. The junction had 9 bases not matched to a gene; V was cut back by 5 bases and J by 2 bases. The germline V gene has CDR1 MDHEN and CDR2 SYDVKM. CDR3 region: CASSRPGLAVPYEQYF. The CDR3 nucleotides are TGTGCCAGCAGTCGACCCGGACTAGCGGTACCCTACGAGCAGTACTTC.

The sample holds one count of this clone. The gene calls are TRBV11-2 and TRBJ2-7, with 8 bases lining up with TRBD2. The V and J ends lost 4 bases and 3 bases, in that order; junction bases with no gene match: 14. The length of the CDR3 is 17 residues. CDR1 and CDR2 (germline): SGHAT, FQNNGV. The CDR3 DNA sequence: TGTGCCAGCAGCTCCCCTCCCGGGGTAGCGGGACACTACGAGCAGTACTTC. Protein sequence: CASSSPPGVAGHYEQYF.

The gene calls are TRBV30 and TRBJ2-2, with D unclear. In germline, CDR1 is GTSNPN, CDR2 SVGIG (reference sequence). V lost 4 bases, J lost 1 base, and 4 bases lay in between. The CDR3 sequence is 12 residues long. CDR3: CAWNGNTGELFF. The DNA of the CDR3 is TGTGCCTGGAACGGGAACACCGGGGAGCTGTTTTTT. Supplemented by reference TRBV30 and TRBJ2-2, the full variable domain reads SQTIHQWPATLVQPVGSPLSLECTVEGTSNPNLYWYRQAAGRGLQLLFYSVGIGQISSEVPQNLSASRPQDRQFILSSKKLLLSDSGFYLCAWNGNTGELFFGEGSRLTVL.

The genes are TRBV5-5 and TRBJ2-1; D is perhaps TRBD1 (6 bases). Trimming took 0 bases from V and 7 from J, leaving 11 bases between them. This CDR3 contains 14 residues. CDR1 and CDR2 from the germline V gene are SGHKS and YYEKEE (reference sequence). The chain's CDR3 is CASSLVGAGNEQFF. For the CDR3, the DNA is TGTGCCAGCAGCTTGGTGGGGGCTGGGAATGAGCAGTTCTTC.

This clone was picked up a small number of times. The genes are TRBV6-5 and TRBJ1-1; no firm D call. Trimming took 5 bases from V and 5 from J, leaving 6 bases between them. The CDR3 has 11 amino acids. Germline V gene sequence: CDR1 MNHEY, CDR2 SVGAGI. The CDR3 nucleotides are TGTGCCAGCAGTCCCGGGACTGAAGCTTTCTTT. It is translated as CASSPGTEAFF.

The rearrangement links TRBV5-6 to TRBJ2-7, with TRBD2 as a possible D gene (6 bases). CDR1 is SGHDT, CDR2 YYEEEE, per germline. This CDR3 has 15 residues. The V gene lost 2 bases and the J gene lost 0 bases, with 12 bases spanning the gap. CDR3 sequence reads: CASSFVREVSYEQYF. The DNA for the CDR3 is TGTGCCAGCAGCTTCGTCAGGGAGGTCTCCTACGAGCAGTACTTC.

This sequence joins TRBV2 and TRBJ2-3; tentative D call: TRBD2 (6 bases). The CDR3 sequence is 16 residues long. V was shortened by 2 bases and J by 1 base, with 13 bases between the two germline ends. Per the germline V gene, CDR1 is SNHLY and CDR2 is FYNNEI. CDR3 nucleotides: TGTGCCAGCAGTGAATGGGGACTCCCGCGCACAGATACGCAGTATTTT. This sequence encodes CASSEWGLPRTDTQYF.

This chain connects TRBV6-6 to TRBJ2-7, with no clear D. This CDR3 is 14 amino acids long. Trimming cost V 0 bases and J 3 bases, with 9 bases left between them. Germline CDR1 is MNHNY and CDR2 is SVGAGI (reference sequence). As DNA, the CDR3 is TGTGCCAGCAGTTACTCCACAGCAAACTACGAGCAGTACTTC. Its protein product is CASSYSTANYEQYF.

V usage is TRBV2 and J usage is TRBJ1-1; D unresolved. The V and J ends lost 7 bases and 3 bases respectively, with 15 bases between them. This CDR3 is 14 amino acids long. Germline values: CDR1 SNHLY, CDR2 FYNNEI. The CDR3 sequence is CASIRVSRDTEAFF. The CDR3 coding sequence is TGTGCCAGCATTCGGGTCTCCCGGGACACTGAAGCTTTCTTT.

The rearrangement uses TRBV11-3 and TRBJ1-5; D might be TRBD1 (5 bases). V was trimmed by 6 bases and J by 6 bases, leaving 12 bases between them. The CDR3 is 13 amino acids. The germline gives CDR1 SGHNT, CDR2 YENEEA. DNA of the CDR3: TGTGCCAGCAGTACAGGTACTCGTCAGCCCCAGCATTTT. Its translation: CASSTGTRQPQHF.

V is TRBV12-5 and J is TRBJ2-1, with TRBD2 matching over 12 bases. V lost 1 base and J lost 6; bases outside the gene matches: 4. CDR1 is LGHNT, CDR2 FRNRAP, per germline. The CDR3 sequence is 16 residues long. CDR3 in amino acids: CASGLAGLAGPNEQFF. CDR3 nucleotide sequence: TGTGCTAGTGGTTTGGCAGGACTAGCGGGACCCAATGAGCAGTTCTTC.

This chain links TRBV7-9 with TRBJ2-1; 12 nucleotides line up with TRBD2. Looked up from germline, CDR1 is SEHNR and CDR2 is FQNEAQ (reference sequence). V lost 5 bases, J lost 4 bases, and 3 bases stayed unmatched. The length of the CDR3 is 15 residues. DNA for the CDR3: TGTGCCAGCAGCCTTACTAGCGGGGGGTACAATGAGCAGTTCTTC. Protein sequence: CASSLTSGGYNEQFF.

The V call is TRBV5-1, the J call TRBJ2-1; 10 bases map to TRBD2. The germline V gene has CDR1 SGHRS and CDR2 YFSETQ. CDR3 length: 15 residues. With V trimmed by 3 bases and J by 5 bases, 5 bases remained unmatched. The CDR3, as DNA: TGCGCCAGCAGCTATAGCGGGAGGTCTGACAATGAGCAGTTCTTC. It codes for CASSYSGRSDNEQFF.